The 17 T cell receptor beta chains below come from one sample, sequenced in a study of T cell changes during pregnancy in multiple sclerosis. Assay used: immunoSEQ multiplex PCR; TCRdb lists only in-frame clones, some missing. The profile shows some 71,000 clones, about 91% of them singletons. This specimen consisted of CD4+ T cells from peripheral blood mononuclear cells, obtained in the third trimester of pregnancy. Every receptor here comes from a female donor in good health, enrolled as a control in a pregnancy study.

The rearrangement joins TRBV30 to TRBJ1-4, with 10 bases identical to TRBD1. V dropped 2 bases and J dropped 0; count of bases not matched to a gene: 6. CDR3 length: 17 residues. Germline V gene lookup returns CDR1 GTSNPN and CDR2 SVGIG (reference sequence). The CDR3 spells CAWSWTGGNPTNEKLFF. CDR3 nucleotide sequence: TGTGCCTGGAGTTGGACAGGGGGTAACCCAACTAATGAAAAACTGTTTTTT.

V gene TRBV7-2 combines with J gene TRBJ2-3; 9 nucleotides align to TRBD2. Germline values: CDR1 SGHTA, CDR2 FQGNSA. The V segment lost 1 base and the J segment 7 bases; nucleotides outside the gene matches: 9. The CDR3 has 16 amino acids. This CDR3 is CASSLVASGAMHTQYF. The CDR3 coding sequence is TGTGCCAGCAGCTTAGTGGCTAGCGGGGCCATGCATACGCAGTATTTT.

This clone was recorded once. The chain joins TRBV4-3 to TRBJ1-1; 7 bases align to TRBD1. Germline lookup yields CDR1 LGHNA and CDR2 YSLEER. The junction had 16 bases not matched to a gene; V was cut back by 0 bases and J by 12 bases. The CDR3 runs to 16 residues. CDR3: CASSQDPGQSSTITFF. CDR3 bases: TGCGCCAGCAGCCAAGATCCGGGACAGTCTTCTACGATAACTTTCTTT.

CDR3 sequence (DNA): TGTGCCAGCACCCCGTTTCCGGGGAACACTGAAGCTTTCTTT. It codes for CASTPFPGNTEAFF. The rearrangement uses TRBV5-8 and TRBJ1-1, with no clear D. The V gene's germline CDR1 is SGHTS and CDR2 YDEGEE. This CDR3 spans 14 amino acids. V was shortened by 6 bases and J by 1 base, with 13 bases between the two germline ends.

This clone was seen a few times. The chain employs TRBV2 and TRBJ1-5; no reliable D call. The CDR3 has 14 amino acids. Trimming left V 3 bases short and J 3 bases short, with 9 bases between. In germline, CDR1 is SNHLY, CDR2 FYNNEI. CDR3 sequence (DNA): TGTGCCAGCAGTGATCGCAGATACAATCAGCCCCAGCATTTT. Translating it yields CASSDRRYNQPQHF.

This chain connects TRBV6-5 to TRBJ1-1, with 7 bases aligning to TRBD1. V lost 6 bases and J lost 3; bases outside the gene matches: 10. The germline V gene encodes CDR1 MNHEY and CDR2 SVGAGI. The CDR3 runs 15 residues. The CDR3 spells CASSYQGGRDTEAFF. CDR3 nucleotides: TGTGCCAGCAGCTATCAGGGGGGTCGGGACACTGAAGCTTTCTTT.

The chain is built from TRBV15 and TRBJ2-1; 12 bases are shared with TRBD2. In germline, CDR1 is LNHNV, CDR2 YYDKDF (reference sequence). The CDR3 extends over 15 amino acids. J gave up 7 bases and V 3 bases, and 4 bases lay outside the gene matches. CDR3 in amino acids: CATSRTSGGANEQFF. The CDR3 DNA reads TGTGCCACCAGCAGGACTAGCGGGGGAGCGAATGAGCAGTTCTTC. Full variable domain (remainder filled in from reference TRBV15 and TRBJ2-1): DAMVIQNPRYQVTQFGKPVTLSCSQTLNHNVMYWYQQKSSQAPKLLFHYYDKDFNNEADTPDNFQSRRPNTSFCFLDIRSPGLGDTAMYLCATSRTSGGANEQFFGPGTRLTVL.

The rearrangement uses TRBV30 and TRBJ1-6; D is possibly TRBD1 (6 bases). CDR1 is GTSNPN, CDR2 SVGIG, per germline (reference sequence). CDR3 length: 15 residues. V lost 0 bases and J lost 4, with 10 bases in between. The CDR3 protein is CAWSVQGGYNSPLHF. Written as DNA, the CDR3 is TGTGCCTGGAGTGTACAGGGTGGATATAATTCACCCCTCCACTTT. The variable domain in full, completed from reference TRBV30 and TRBJ1-6, reads SQTIHQWPATLVQPVGSPLSLECTVEGTSNPNLYWYRQAAGRGLQLLFYSVGIGQISSEVPQNLSASRPQDRQFILSSKKLLLSDSGFYLCAWSVQGGYNSPLHFGNGTRLTVT.

This rearrangement joins TRBV2 to TRBJ1-5; a possible D gene is TRBD1 (6 bases). Germline V gene lookup returns CDR1 SNHLY and CDR2 FYNNEI. The CDR3 loop spans 15 amino acids. Trimming pared 1 base from V and 4 bases from J, leaving 11 bases between. CDR3 nucleotide sequence: TGTGCCAGCAGTGAAGACGGACAGACTAATCAGCCCCAGCATTTT. It encodes CASSEDGQTNQPQHF.

V usage is TRBV7-9 and J usage is TRBJ2-1, with D possibly being TRBD2 (6 bases). This CDR3 region has 13 residues. V was shortened by 1 base and J by 10 bases, with 11 bases between the two germline ends. CDR1 is SEHNR and CDR2 is FQNEAQ in the germline V gene (reference sequence). CDR3 sequence reads: CASSLGGTTEQFF. The CDR3 DNA is TGTGCCAGCAGCTTAGGCGGGACCACGGAGCAGTTCTTC.

This clone has a single count. The chain carries TRBV18 and TRBJ1-1, with 12 bases aligning to TRBD1. The CDR3 runs to 15 residues. Germline loops: CDR1 KGHSH, CDR2 LQKENI. J was trimmed by 11 bases and V by 3 bases; bases with no gene match: 10. CDR3 nucleotides: TGTGCCAGCTCACCCTTTGGGACAGGGGGCGAGGTGGCTTTCTTT. Residues: CASSPFGTGGEVAFF.

This rearrangement joins TRBV20-1 to TRBJ2-1; TRBD2 matches 7 bases. This CDR3 contains 11 residues. Germline V CDR1 and CDR2: DFQATT, SNEGSKA (reference sequence). J gave up 8 bases and V 3 bases, and 1 base lay outside the gene matches. The CDR3 here is CSASLADEQFF. CDR3 DNA sequence: TGCAGTGCTAGCCTAGCGGATGAGCAGTTCTTC.

The chain has TRBV5-6 and TRBJ1-2, with D possibly TRBD1 on 5 matching bases. The CDR3 covers 13 residues. The V gene's germline CDR1 is SGHDT and CDR2 YYEEEE. Trimming took 0 bases from V and 7 from J, leaving 10 bases between them. CDR3 region: CASSLVRVGGYTF. CDR3 nucleotide sequence: TGTGCCAGCAGCTTGGTCAGGGTAGGTGGCTACACCTTC.

The rearrangement joins TRBV23-1 to TRBJ2-7; D not certain. TRBV23-1 is recorded as an ORF, its role being uncertain. Trimming cost V 2 bases and J 6 bases, with 11 bases left between them. The CDR3 is made up of 13 amino acids. CDR3 residues: CASSQGQSSEQYF. The CDR3, as DNA: TGCGCCAGCAGTCAAGGGCAGAGCAGCGAGCAGTACTTC.

This sequence joins TRBV7-2 and TRBJ1-3; the match to TRBD1 covers 7 bases. Trimming took 3 bases from V and 4 from J; bases not matched to a gene: 6. The CDR3 consists of 15 residues. Per the germline V gene, CDR1 is SGHTA and CDR2 is FQGNSA. Written as DNA, the CDR3 is TGTGCCAGCAGCTTCTCCAGGGGGGAAGGAAACACCATATATTTT. Protein product: CASSFSRGEGNTIYF.

This chain connects TRBV19 to TRBJ1-1; 9 bases map to TRBD1. This CDR3 region has 14 residues. The germline CDR1 and CDR2 sequences are LNHDA and SQIVND (reference sequence). J gave up 5 bases and V 0 bases, and 1 base lay outside the gene matches. The CDR3 DNA is TGTGCCAGTAGTATAGAGGGACAGGGAACTGAAGCTTTCTTT. This encodes CASSIEGQGTEAFF.

This chain uses TRBV6-5 with TRBJ1-4; TRBD1 matches at 7 bases. The CDR3 loop spans 15 amino acids. The junction had 7 bases not matched to a gene; V was cut back by 2 bases and J by 7 bases. In germline, CDR1 is MNHEY, CDR2 SVGAGI. The CDR3 reads CASSYAGQKIEKLFF. The DNA of the CDR3 is TGTGCCAGCAGTTACGCGGGACAGAAAATTGAAAAACTGTTTTTT.